A selection of T cell receptor beta chains follows, all from one sample in a study of OX40 agonist ivuxolimab in advanced cancers. Assay: immunoSEQ multiplex PCR; the TCRdb copy retains only in-frame clones and omits some. The sample records around 74,000 clones, 70% to 85% being singletons. The sequencing used CD4+ or CD8+ T cells sorted from blood, collected in a trial of the OX40 agonist ivuxolimab. All receptors come from an adult with an advanced solid tumor such as melanoma, head and neck, liver or kidney cancer. Both conserved end residues are part of each CDR3. D genes are given only for firm matches. The size of a clone is reported for some rows only, either as once, few or many, or as a class for expanded clones.

j_call d_call clone_size v_call cdr3_nt cdr3_aa
TRBJ1-2 NA NA TRBV7-9 TGTGCCAGCAGCGAAAGGAGTCCCACAAACTATGGCTACACCTTC CASSERSPTNYGYTF
TRBJ2-3 NA NA TRBV29-1 TGCAGCGTTGGAGCGGTGGATACGCAGTATTTT CSVGAVDTQYF
TRBJ2-1 NA NA TRBV5-1 TGCGCCAGCAGCTTGGCGGACTCCTACAATGAGCAGTTCTTC CASSLADSYNEQFF
TRBJ2-7 TRBD1 NA TRBV6-5 TGTGCCAGCAGGAACGGACAGGGACAGGAGTACTTC CASRNGQGQEYF
TRBJ1-2 TRBD1 NA TRBV9 TGTGCCAGCAGCGAGGCCTCAGGGGGTAGAGGCTACACCTTC CASSEASGGRGYTF
TRBJ2-3 NA NA TRBV7-9 TGTGCCAGCAGCCCCGTGGGGCGCGCAGATACGCAGTATTTT CASSPVGRADTQYF
TRBJ1-1 NA NA TRBV11-2 TGTGCCAGCAGCCCGACCACAGTTCCCAGCACTGAAGCTTTCTTT CASSPTTVPSTEAFF
TRBJ1-1 NA NA TRBV5-6 TGTGCCAGCAGCGATTGGGGCGAGAACACTGAAGCTTTCTTT CASSDWGENTEAFF
TRBJ2-1 TRBD2 NA TRBV4-1 TGCGCCAGCAGCCAAGGGGTGGTAGCGGGGGGATACAATGAGCAGTTCTTC CASSQGVVAGGYNEQFF
TRBJ2-7 TRBD2 NA TRBV7-2 TGTGCCAGCAGACCTCCGGGACTACTAAACTACGAGCAGTACTTC CASRPPGLLNYEQYF
TRBJ1-1 NA few TRBV6-5 TGTGCCAGCAGTGACCTCAGGGGAAACACTGAAGCTTTCTTT CASSDLRGNTEAFF
TRBJ2-7 TRBD2 NA TRBV6-5 TGTGCCAGCAGTTACGGGGCGGGGGGGCACTACGAGCAGTACTTC CASSYGAGGHYEQYF
TRBJ1-5 NA few TRBV4-2 TGTGCCAGCAGCCAAGAAAACAGCGGGGGAAGGCCCCAGCATTTT CASSQENSGGRPQHF
TRBJ2-6 NA NA TRBV7-3 TGTGCCAGCAGCTTACTCACTACCCGCTCTGGGGCCAACGTCCTGACTTTC CASSLLTTRSGANVLTF
TRBJ2-2 NA NA TRBV19 TGTGCCAGTAGTATACGGACCACCGGGGAGCTGTTTTTT CASSIRTTGELFF
TRBJ1-1 NA NA TRBV4-2 TGTGCCAGCAGCCTATATTCGGCGAACACTGAAGCTTTCTTT CASSLYSANTEAFF
TRBJ1-3 NA NA TRBV2 TGTGCCAGCGCAATGGATTTCTCTGGAAACACCATATATTTT CASAMDFSGNTIYF
TRBJ2-3 NA few TRBV18 TGTGCCAGCTCACCGGTGTCAGGATCAGATACGCAGTATTTT CASSPVSGSDTQYF
TRBJ2-2 NA NA TRBV5-1 TGCGCCAGCGGGGATCTGAGAGGGAACACCGGGGAGCTGTTTTTT CASGDLRGNTGELFF
TRBJ1-2 NA NA TRBV18 TGTGCCAGCTCACCGAACACGGATGTCTATGGCTACACCTTC CASSPNTDVYGYTF
TRBJ2-7 TRBD2 NA TRBV7-2 TGTGCCAGCAGCCTTACTAGCGGGTACCACGAGCAGTACTTC CASSLTSGYHEQYF
TRBJ1-2 NA NA TRBV9 TGTGCCAGCAGCGTAGGATCGGAGGGCGTCTATGGCTACACCTTC CASSVGSEGVYGYTF
TRBJ1-4 TRBD1 NA TRBV5-4 TGTGCCAGCAGCTCACAGGGGCCTTATGAAAAACTGTTTTTT CASSSQGPYEKLFF
TRBJ2-4 NA NA TRBV30 TGTGCCTGGAGTGAGGGGGGGTACATTCAGTACTTC CAWSEGGYIQYF
TRBJ2-7 NA NA TRBV10-3 TGTGCCATCAGTGACGTCAGGGGTTCCTACGAGCAGTACTTC CAISDVRGSYEQYF
TRBJ1-1 TRBD1 few TRBV30 TGTGCCTGGAGTGTCCAGGGGGACACTGAAGCTTTCTTT CAWSVQGDTEAFF
TRBJ2-1 TRBD1 NA TRBV28 TGTGCCAGCAGACAGGGGACAAACAATGAGCAGTTCTTC CASRQGTNNEQFF
TRBJ1-5 TRBD1 NA TRBV28 TGTGCCAGCAGTTCACTGTTAACAGGGGCGGGTCAGCCCCAGCATTTT CASSSLLTGAGQPQHF
TRBJ2-7 TRBD2 once TRBV28 TGTGCCAGCAGTTTATGGGCTAGCGGTCCCTACGAGCAGTACTTC CASSLWASGPYEQYF
TRBJ1-1 TRBD1 NA TRBV9 TGTGCCAGCAGCGTAGTTGGACAGGGGGTCGACACTGAAGCTTTCTTT CASSVVGQGVDTEAFF
TRBJ2-7 NA NA TRBV30 TGTGCCTGGAGTGTGCGCGGAAGTGGGGCCATCTACGAGCAGTACTTC CAWSVRGSGAIYEQYF
TRBJ2-7 TRBD1 NA TRBV7-9 TGTGCCAGCACCCCGGGACAGGGGGCAACCTACGAGCAGTACTTC CASTPGQGATYEQYF
TRBJ1-6 TRBD1 once TRBV6-5 TGTGCCAGCAGTTACGTGACAGGGGCCAATTCACCCCTCCACTTT CASSYVTGANSPLHF
TRBJ2-3 TRBD2 NA TRBV4-3 TGCGCCAGCAGCCAAGGAAGCGGGGAGGTCAGGACAGATACGCAGTATTTT CASSQGSGEVRTDTQYF
TRBJ1-4 TRBD1 NA TRBV7-7 TGTGCTAGCTGGGACAGGGCACTTAATGAAAAACTGTTTTTT CASWDRALNEKLFF
TRBJ1-2 NA NA TRBV6-5 TGTGCCAGCAGGGACGCGAGCTATGGCTACACCTTC CASRDASYGYTF
TRBJ1-5 NA NA TRBV7-3 TGTGCCAGCAGCTCGGGACACGACCAGCCCCAGCATTTT CASSSGHDQPQHF
TRBJ2-4 NA NA TRBV28 TGTGCCAGCAGTTTAGGTGGGACCCAAAACATTCAGTACTTC CASSLGGTQNIQYF
TRBJ2-3 TRBD1 NA TRBV4-1 TGCGCCAGCAGCCATGGACAGGGGGCGGTTTCAGATACGCAGTATTTT CASSHGQGAVSDTQYF
TRBJ2-2 TRBD1 NA TRBV9 TGTGCCAGCAGCGTAAAGTCGACAGGGGCCGGGGAGCTGTTTTTT CASSVKSTGAGELFF
TRBJ1-2 NA once TRBV12-5 TGTGCTAGTGGTTTGGTATACGAGAGCTTCTATGGCTACACCTTC CASGLVYESFYGYTF
TRBJ2-1 NA NA TRBV30 TGTGCCTGGAGTGTTCTTGGTGGGGACAATGAGCAGTTCTTC CAWSVLGGDNEQFF
TRBJ1-1 NA NA TRBV19 TGTGCCAGTAGTATCGGGAGTGGGACTGAAGCTTTCTTT CASSIGSGTEAFF
TRBJ2-2 NA NA TRBV5-6 TGTGCCAGCAGTCCGGGGAGGACGAACACCGGGGAGCTGTTTTTT CASSPGRTNTGELFF
TRBJ2-7 TRBD2 NA TRBV27 TGTGCCAGCAGTCCCCGTGAAGCGGGAACGTACGAGCAGTACTTC CASSPREAGTYEQYF
TRBJ2-5 NA once TRBV11-2 TGTGCCAGCAGCTTACAAAGCATCCAAGAGACCCAGTACTTC CASSLQSIQETQYF
TRBJ2-3 NA few TRBV6-5 TGTGCCAGCAGTTACGGGGGTCCCACAGATACGCAGTATTTT CASSYGGPTDTQYF
TRBJ2-2 NA NA TRBV15 TGTGCCACCAGCAGAGATCGGACGGCCGGGGAGCTGTTTTTT CATSRDRTAGELFF
TRBJ2-1 NA NA TRBV5-4 TGTGCCAGCAGCTTGGACGGCGTTGGCTCCTACAATGAGCAGTTCTTC CASSLDGVGSYNEQFF
TRBJ1-6 NA few TRBV6-5 TGTGCCAGCAGTTACGGGACCCAACATTCACCCCTCCACTTT CASSYGTQHSPLHF